These 21 T cell receptor beta chains share one sample of origin, sequenced in a study of cytomegalovirus exposure and HLA in healthy donors. The study ran its PCR with 60 Vbeta and 13 Jbeta primers. Measured with immunoSEQ multiplex PCR; TCRdb has only the in-frame clones, and not every one. The sample contains about 140,000 clones, about 82% of which appear only once. Sequences were obtained from PBMCs. All receptors derive from a female donor in good health and CMV-seropositive.

V is TRBV18 and J is TRBJ1-3; no definite D call. V lost 6 bases to trimming and J lost 0 bases, with 12 bases between them. The CDR3 sequence is 15 residues long. From germline, CDR1 is KGHSH and CDR2 LQKENI. The CDR3, as DNA: TGTGCCAGCTCTCCTTACCGAGACTCTGGAAACACCATATATTTT. This gives the protein CASSPYRDSGNTIYF.

A word on this clone: A junction boundary mismatches the germline segment, possibly from a read error. The chain joins TRBV18 to TRBJ2-1, with a weak D call TRBD1 (5 bases). CDR3 length: 16 amino acids. In germline, CDR1 is KGHSH, CDR2 LQKENI. CDR3 protein: CASSPPRQISYNEQFF. The CDR3 DNA follows: TGTGCCAGCTCCCCACCAAGACAGATCTCCTACAATGAGCAGTTCTTC.

This clone has a handful of counts. The chain carries TRBV14 and TRBJ1-2, with 9 nucleotides matching TRBD1. The V gene's germline CDR1 is SGHDN and CDR2 FVKESK. V lost 0 bases, J lost 4 bases, and 9 bases stayed unmatched. The CDR3 is 17 amino acids. The DNA for the CDR3 is TGTGCCAGCAGCCAAGACAGTCACAGGGGGCGCCTCTATGGCTACACCTTC. As protein: CASSQDSHRGRLYGYTF.

The chain joins TRBV18 to TRBJ2-1, with D perhaps TRBD2 (5 bases). Germline V gene data show CDR1 as KGHSH and CDR2 as LQKENI. The V and J ends lost 2 bases and 5 bases respectively, with 10 bases between them. CDR3 length equals 14 residues. The CDR3 DNA is TGTGCCAGCTCACCAATGCGCGGGCACAATGAGCAGTTCTTC. Residues: CASSPMRGHNEQFF.

The J gene is TRBJ2-3, the V gene TRBV7-7; D not certain. This CDR3 contains 13 residues. CDR1 and CDR2 from the germline V gene are SSHAT and FNYEAQ (reference sequence). V was cut by 2 bases and J by 2 bases, with 5 bases left in between. The CDR3 DNA reads as TGTGCCAGCAGCTTAATGGCCACAGATACGCAGTATTTT. This translates into CASSLMATDTQYF.

The chain couples TRBV7-9 to TRBJ2-7, with 7 bases fitting TRBD2. CDR1 is SEHNR, CDR2 FQNEAQ, per germline (reference sequence). CDR3 size: 13 residues. After removal of 8 bases from V and 0 bases from J, the junction contained 4 bases not matched to a gene. The CDR3 region has the DNA TGTGCCAGCGTCGGCGGGAGCTCCTACGAGCAGTACTTC. This translates into CASVGGSSYEQYF.

The chain carries TRBV11-3 and TRBJ2-7; 8 bases align to TRBD2. This CDR3 contains 14 residues. CDR1 is SGHNT and CDR2 is YENEEA in the germline V gene. V shed 5 bases and J 0 bases; nucleotides not matched to a gene: 3. The CDR3 region is CASSHTSGSYEQYF. The DNA for the CDR3 is TGTGCCAGCAGCCATACTAGCGGCTCCTACGAGCAGTACTTC.

CDR3 sequence (DNA): TGTGCCAGCAGCTTGGCGTCGGGTCAGCGTAACTATGGCTACACCTTC. This codes for CASSLASGQRNYGYTF. The chain recombines TRBV5-4 with TRBJ1-2; D unresolved. Trimming pared 0 bases from V and 1 base from J, leaving 13 bases between. From germline, CDR1 is SGHNT and CDR2 YYREEE (reference sequence). This CDR3 has 16 residues. The variable domain in full, completed from reference TRBV5-4 and TRBJ1-2, reads ETGVTQSPTHLIKTRGQQVTLRCSSQSGHNTVSWYQQALGQGPQFIFQYYREEENGRGNFPPRFSGLQFPNYSSELNVNALELDDSALYLCASSLASGQRNYGYTFGSGTRLTVV.

V is TRBV19 and J is TRBJ2-2; 7 positions agree with TRBD1. CDR1 is LNHDA, CDR2 SQIVND, per germline (reference sequence). V dropped 9 bases and J dropped 8; count of bases not matched to a gene: 9. This CDR3 has 13 amino acids. The CDR3 region is CASRRDREGELFF. CDR3 bases: TGTGCCAGCAGACGTGACAGGGAAGGGGAGCTGTTTTTT.

This clone has a single count. At one boundary the junction diverges from the germline segment, which might be a read error. Other nucleotide sequences from this sample produce the same CDR3. The chain uses TRBV19 and TRBJ2-7; D assignment may be TRBD1 or TRBD2 (5 bases each). CDR1 LNHDA and CDR2 SQIVND come from the germline V gene (reference sequence). CDR3 length: 14 residues. CDR3: CASSRGDRANEQYF. The CDR3 DNA is TGTGCCAGCAGTAGGGGAGATCGGGCGAACGAGCAGTACTTC.

The chain has TRBV7-2 and TRBJ1-1; perhaps TRBD1 as D (6 bases). The CDR3 runs to 15 residues. Germline CDR1 SGHTA, CDR2 FQGNSA. Deletions cut 5 bases from V and 12 bases from J, with 25 bases between. The CDR3 nucleotides read TGTGCCAGCAGCCCCACGATGACAGGAGAACTACCCCCTTTCTTT. Protein: CASSPTMTGELPPFF.

The J gene is TRBJ1-1, the V gene TRBV27, with D unresolved. Trimming removed 4 bases at V and 11 bases at J, with 20 bases between. Germline V gives CDR1 MNHEY, CDR2 SMNVEV (reference sequence). The CDR3 loop spans 14 amino acids. The CDR3: CASSSTPASGRAFF. The CDR3 DNA follows: TGTGCCAGCAGTTCGACACCAGCCTCGGGGAGGGCTTTCTTT.

The V gene is TRBV27, the J gene TRBJ2-1; 15 nucleotides align to TRBD2. Germline values: CDR1 MNHEY, CDR2 SMNVEV (reference sequence). This CDR3 contains 16 residues. V shed 8 bases and J 9 bases; nucleotides not matched to a gene: 11. CDR3 sequence reads: CASADWGLAGGGEQFF. CDR3 in DNA: TGTGCCAGCGCCGACTGGGGACTAGCGGGAGGAGGTGAGCAGTTCTTC.

The chain has TRBV30 and TRBJ2-2, with D possibly matching TRBD2 (6 bases). Germline CDR1 is GTSNPN and CDR2 is SVGIG (reference sequence). The CDR3 totals 16 residues. V lost 3 bases to trimming and J lost 6 bases, with 20 bases between them. The CDR3 reads CAWRAGLTVGAGELFF. The CDR3 region has the DNA TGTGCCTGGAGGGCGGGACTCACTGTGGGGGCCGGGGAGCTGTTTTTT.

The rearrangement uses TRBV18 and TRBJ2-5; no firm D call. This CDR3 has 11 amino acids. The germline CDR1 and CDR2 sequences are KGHSH and LQKENI. V was clipped by 5 bases and J by 5 bases, with 6 bases between them. As DNA, the CDR3 is TGTGCCAGCTCAACGCGTGAGACCCAGTACTTC. Translation: CASSTRETQYF.

The rearrangement uses TRBV5-1 and TRBJ1-2; 8 bases are shared with TRBD1. The CDR3 runs 13 residues. Unmatched junction bases numbered 2, after V lost 7 bases and J lost 0 bases. Germline loops: CDR1 SGHRS, CDR2 YFSETQ. The CDR3, as DNA: TGCGCCAGCTCGGACAGGGCTAACTATGGCTACACCTTC. Translation: CASSDRANYGYTF.

The gene calls are TRBV5-8 and TRBJ1-4, with 8 bases aligning to TRBD1. V lost 5 bases, J lost 3 bases, and 6 bases stayed unmatched. The CDR3 consists of 15 residues. Germline V CDR1 and CDR2: SGHTS, YDEGEE. The CDR3 loop is CASRQRQGPNEKLFF. The CDR3, as DNA: TGTGCCAGCAGGCAGAGACAGGGGCCTAATGAAAAACTGTTTTTT.

The genes are TRBV28 and TRBJ1-5; D gene uncertain. Germline V CDR1 and CDR2: MDHEN, SYDVKM. This CDR3 is 14 amino acids long. V gave up 4 bases and J gave up 4 bases, with 11 bases separating them. The CDR3 DNA is TGTGCCAGCAGTTCGGTAGGAGGGAATCAGCCCCAGCATTTT. Translated: CASSSVGGNQPQHF.

The chain joins TRBV6-1 to TRBJ2-2; 12 bases line up with TRBD2. CDR3 length equals 16 residues. V lost 2 bases, J lost 8 bases, and 6 bases stayed unmatched. Germline assignment: CDR1 MNHNS and CDR2 SASEGT. CDR3 in amino acids: CASSEWASGRAGELFF. CDR3 nucleotide sequence: TGTGCCAGCAGTGAATGGGCTAGCGGGAGGGCTGGGGAGCTGTTTTTT.

This chain connects TRBV28 to TRBJ2-3; TRBD1 aligns across 9 bases. With 3 bases clipped from V and 4 bases from J, the junction kept 2 bases outside the gene matches. The germline gives CDR1 MDHEN, CDR2 SYDVKM. This CDR3 has 14 residues. This CDR3 is CASSLNRGPDTQYF. CDR3 nucleotides: TGTGCCAGCAGTTTGAACAGGGGGCCAGATACGCAGTATTTT.

This clone showed up just a few times. This chain links TRBV18 with TRBJ2-1, with a weak D call TRBD2 (6 bases). The ends were cut back, 0 bases at V and 0 bases at J, with 24 bases in the middle. This CDR3 region has 21 residues. Germline CDR1 KGHSH, CDR2 LQKENI. The CDR3 sequence: CASSPPAGSTDYFPSYNEQFF. CDR3 in DNA: TGTGCCAGCTCACCACCGGCGGGGAGCACCGATTATTTTCCCTCCTACAATGAGCAGTTCTTC.